The 19 T cell receptor beta chains below were found in one sample sequenced in a study of T cell responses to AZD1222 COVID-19 vaccine. Some clones are missing from TCRdb's copy, which holds only in-frame ones; the method was immunoSEQ multiplex PCR. The repertoire holds more than 140,000 clones, with approximately 89% as singletons. Source: peripheral blood, taken on day 0 of MenACWY control vaccination. These receptors came from an adult in good health.

The chain is built from TRBV30 and TRBJ1-2; D is perhaps TRBD1 (5 bases). Germline CDR1 is GTSNPN and CDR2 is SVGIG (reference sequence). The CDR3 contains 14 residues. The V end lost 3 bases, the J end lost 0 bases, and 11 bases lay between the germline ends. The CDR3 coding sequence is TGTGCCTGGAGCTTTCAGGGAGCTAACTATGGCTACACCTTC. This codes for CAWSFQGANYGYTF.

The gene calls are TRBV5-6 and TRBJ2-7; 10 nucleotides align to TRBD1. Germline-derived CDR1 and CDR2 are SGHDT and YYEEEE. The CDR3 has 15 amino acids. Losses at the gene ends were 4 bases for V and 3 bases for J; bases not matched to a gene: 7. CDR3 in amino acids: CASSVRDRGIYEQYF. DNA of the CDR3: TGTGCCAGCAGCGTCCGGGACAGGGGAATCTACGAGCAGTACTTC.

This clone was seen only a few times. The rearrangement links TRBV4-2 to TRBJ2-7; 9 bases match TRBD1. This CDR3 contains 15 residues. J lost 3 bases, V lost 4 bases, and 7 bases had no gene match. Per the germline V gene, CDR1 is LGHNA and CDR2 is YNFKEQ. The DNA for the CDR3 is TGTGCCAGCAGCCCGATTCGGGGACAGGGCTACGAGCAGTACTTC. It codes for CASSPIRGQGYEQYF.

The chain joins TRBV24-1 to TRBJ2-3; D tentatively reads TRBD1 or TRBD2 (7 bases each). Germline V gives CDR1 KGHDR, CDR2 SFDVKD. The CDR3 sequence is 15 residues long. Trimming took off 4 bases at V and 4 bases at J, with 14 bases between the two ends. CDR3 sequence reads: CATSEPQGRADTQYF. In DNA form, the CDR3 reads TGTGCCACCAGTGAACCACAGGGGAGGGCAGATACGCAGTATTTT.

The CDR3: CASSQDIRGNSPLHF. DNA for the CDR3: TGCGCCAGCAGCCAAGATATCCGGGGAAATTCACCCCTCCACTTT. J is TRBJ1-6 and V is TRBV4-3; D is uncertain. V was clipped by 0 bases and J by 7 bases, with 10 bases between them. CDR1 and CDR2 from the germline V gene are LGHNA and YSLEER. This CDR3 comprises 15 residues.

The chain recombines TRBV9 with TRBJ2-7; D gene uncertain. Germline CDR1 reads SGDLS; CDR2 reads YYNGEE. V was shortened by 3 bases and J by 1 base, with 11 bases between the two germline ends. CDR3 size: 14 residues. As DNA, the CDR3 is TGTGCCAGCAGCGCCCGGACGGAGTCCTACGAGCAGTACTTC. This gives the protein CASSARTESYEQYF.

V and J are TRBV11-3 and TRBJ2-2; 8 bases are a match to TRBD1. Germline V gene sequence: CDR1 SGHNT, CDR2 YENEEA. The CDR3 is 15 residues long. With V trimmed by 6 bases and J by 1 base, 4 bases remained unmatched. DNA for the CDR3: TGTGCCAGCAGTTCACAGGGGGGGAACACCGGGGAGCTGTTTTTT. Protein product: CASSSQGGNTGELFF.

V gene TRBV21-1 combines with J gene TRBJ2-3; whether TRBD1, the table's D call, matches the DNA was not checked. TRBV21-1 is a pseudogene locus. This CDR3 comprises 18 residues. This CDR3 is CASSKESGQPAYTDTQYF. CDR3 in DNA: TGTGCCAGCAGCAAAGAATCGGGACAGCCCGCATACACAGATACGCAGTATTTT.

The chain employs TRBV10-2 and TRBJ1-2, with a weak D call TRBD1 (6 bases). Germline CDR1 WSHSY, CDR2 SAAADI. This CDR3 is 12 amino acids long. The V gene lost 6 bases and the J gene lost 8 bases, with 13 bases spanning the gap. The CDR3 DNA sequence: TGCGCCAGCAGGAAACAAAGGGGGGGCTACACCTTC. Its translation is CASRKQRGGYTF.

The rearrangement uses TRBV6-5 and TRBJ2-1, with 8 bases fitting TRBD1. CDR3 size: 14 residues. V was clipped by 4 bases and J by 6 bases; unmatched bases: 5. The germline CDR1 and CDR2 sequences are MNHEY and SVGAGI. The CDR3 spells CASSSGQGTNEQFF. DNA of the CDR3: TGTGCCAGCAGTTCAGGACAGGGAACCAATGAGCAGTTCTTC.

The sample holds a few counts of this clone. V usage is TRBV7-9 and J usage is TRBJ2-2; TRBD1 is a possible D gene (6 bases). CDR3 length equals 14 residues. Germline assignment: CDR1 SEHNR and CDR2 FQNEAQ (reference sequence). V gave up 1 base and J gave up 3 bases, with 6 bases separating them. This CDR3 reads CASSLEGDTGELFF. The CDR3 DNA reads as TGTGCCAGCAGCTTAGAGGGGGACACCGGGGAGCTGTTTTTT.

The chain carries TRBV6-5 and TRBJ1-5; the D gene is possibly TRBD1 (5 bases). V was clipped by 6 bases and J by 7 bases, with 13 bases between them. Germline CDR1 and CDR2: MNHEY and SVGAGI. CDR3 size: 13 residues. CDR3 region: CASSPTGNQPQHF. CDR3 DNA: TGTGCCAGCAGCCCAACAGGTAACCAGCCCCAGCATTTT.

The chain has TRBV18 and TRBJ1-5; 8 positions match TRBD1. Per the germline V gene, CDR1 is KGHSH and CDR2 is LQKENI. The J segment lost 2 bases and the V segment lost 6 bases, leaving 0 bases of the junction unmatched. The CDR3 runs 13 residues. The CDR3 here is CASSTGGNQPQHF. Written as DNA, the CDR3 is TGTGCCAGCTCGACAGGGGGCAATCAGCCCCAGCATTTT.

The J gene is TRBJ2-7, the V gene TRBV29-1; 9 bases are a match to TRBD1. V lost 5 bases, J lost 6 bases, and 5 bases stayed unmatched. Per germline, CDR1 SQVTM and CDR2 ANQGSEA. The CDR3 extends over 12 amino acids. In DNA, the CDR3 is TGCAGCGTTCAGGGACAGGGAAGCGAGCAGTACTTC. Its translation: CSVQGQGSEQYF.

The chain joins TRBV20-1 to TRBJ1-1; D not resolved. Per the germline V gene, CDR1 is DFQATT and CDR2 is SNEGSKA (reference sequence). V dropped 3 bases and J dropped 1 base, with 9 bases sitting between them. The CDR3 is made up of 13 amino acids. The CDR3 DNA reads TGCAGTGCTAGTGTACAGTGGAACACTGAAGCTTTCTTT. Translation: CSASVQWNTEAFF.

This clone was counted between two and nine times. The V and J genes are TRBV7-2 and TRBJ1-4, with 7 bases that match TRBD1. The CDR3 contains 15 residues. V lost 1 base, J lost 7 bases, and 6 bases stayed unmatched. Germline-derived CDR1 and CDR2 are SGHTA and FQGNSA. This CDR3 is CASSLGGTELEKLFF. CDR3 nucleotides: TGTGCCAGCAGCTTAGGGGGGACAGAACTTGAAAAACTGTTTTTT.

The chain recombines TRBV27 with TRBJ2-5; 9 bases map to TRBD1. Germline V gene sequence: CDR1 MNHEY, CDR2 SMNVEV (reference sequence). Trimming took 5 bases from V and 5 from J; bases not matched to a gene: 9. This CDR3 is 15 amino acids long. The CDR3 sequence is CASSPRDRVTETQYF. The CDR3 DNA reads TGTGCCAGCAGTCCGCGGGACAGGGTGACGGAGACCCAGTACTTC.

V gene TRBV4-1 combines with J gene TRBJ2-2; no definite D call. The CDR3 totals 14 residues. With 0 bases removed from V and 6 bases from J, the gap between germline ends came to 8 bases. CDR1 is MGHRA, CDR2 YSYEKL, per germline. This chain's CDR3 is CASSQDPGPGELFF. The CDR3 DNA reads TGCGCCAGCAGCCAAGATCCCGGTCCCGGGGAGCTGTTTTTT.

The chain recombines TRBV7-9 with TRBJ1-1; unclear D gene. V was clipped by 4 bases and J by 0 bases, with 9 bases between them. The CDR3 spans 14 residues. The germline gives CDR1 SEHNR, CDR2 FQNEAQ (reference sequence). Here the CDR3 DNA reads TGTGCCAGCAGCTCGTCTTTGGTGAACACTGAAGCTTTCTTT. It codes for CASSSSLVNTEAFF. Supplemented by reference TRBV7-9 and TRBJ1-1, the full variable domain reads DTGVSQNPRHKITKRGQNVTFRCDPISEHNRLYWYRQTLGQGPEFLTYFQNEAQLEKSRLLSDRFSAERPKGSFSTLEIQRTEQGDSAMYLCASSSSLVNTEAFFGQGTRLTVV.